This T cell receptor (beta chain) was identified during a study of T cells in Graves' hyperthyroidism and ophthalmopathy. Study conclusions and caveats: Blood held most thyroid clonotypes expanded above 0.001 frequency. Ophthalmopathy and stable hyperthyroidism were told apart by a 13 V-J model.

Authors of the study amplified TCR beta CDR3 regions from RNA transcripts. When the TCR CDR3 underwent first-round RT-PCR, the HTBI primer set was used. One entry per CDR3 protein, called by TCRdb with MiXCR from the multiplex PCR reads. The data show 600,000 to 650,000 distinct CDR3 sequences, about 17% seen once. Germline CDR1 is MNHNS and CDR2 is SASEGT. The CDR3 spans 15 residues. V shed 6 bases and J 1 base; nucleotides not matched to a gene: 4. Investigators excluded patients with uncontrolled infection, other autoimmune disease, pregnancy or lactation. PBMCs stemmed from about 9.5 ml fresh peripheral blood. The table lists this clonotype with many counts. Its antigen is unidentified.

The TCR originated in a woman aged 25 to 39 with Graves' hyperthyroidism. The material sequenced was blood. V gene TRBV6-1 combines with J gene TRBJ2-3; the match to TRBD1 covers 10 bases. CDR3 region: CASRSGTGGTDTQYF. CDR3 nucleotide sequence: TGTGCCAGCAGATCCGGGACAGGGGGCACAGATACGCAGTATTTT.